This T cell receptor beta chain stems from a study of beta chain features in type 1 diabetes. Study-level findings and limits: Shorter TCRB CDR3s, moderately but significantly so, marked every one of the four CD4+ subsets in Type 1 diabetes patients. Compared to healthy donors, patients appeared to have naive, central memory and Treg TCRB repertoires that were more alike.

The CDR3 spans 13 residues. Germline CDR1 is SNHLY and CDR2 is FYNNEI. Deletions cut 4 bases from V and 1 base from J, with 5 bases between. All of the sorted populations showed purity greater than 95%. This clone came up a few times. Its antigen is unidentified. What was sequenced were expressed TCRB transcripts, since all of the isolated RNA had been reverse transcribed. The read count averaged around 4 million across naive, central memory and regulatory T cell samples. This table comes from immunoSEQ multiplex PCR, and its TCRdb copy is limited to in-frame clones, with some not included. The table has approximately 730,000 clones, roughly 13% seen once.

This chain links TRBV2 with TRBJ1-5; possible D gene TRBD1, 5 bases. Sequenced: naive CD4+ T cells from blood. The TCR sequence derives from a man younger than 35 with type 1 diabetes. The CDR3 region has the DNA TGTGCCAGCAGTGGGGACAGCAATCAGCCCCAGCATTTT. Its translation is CASSGDSNQPQHF.